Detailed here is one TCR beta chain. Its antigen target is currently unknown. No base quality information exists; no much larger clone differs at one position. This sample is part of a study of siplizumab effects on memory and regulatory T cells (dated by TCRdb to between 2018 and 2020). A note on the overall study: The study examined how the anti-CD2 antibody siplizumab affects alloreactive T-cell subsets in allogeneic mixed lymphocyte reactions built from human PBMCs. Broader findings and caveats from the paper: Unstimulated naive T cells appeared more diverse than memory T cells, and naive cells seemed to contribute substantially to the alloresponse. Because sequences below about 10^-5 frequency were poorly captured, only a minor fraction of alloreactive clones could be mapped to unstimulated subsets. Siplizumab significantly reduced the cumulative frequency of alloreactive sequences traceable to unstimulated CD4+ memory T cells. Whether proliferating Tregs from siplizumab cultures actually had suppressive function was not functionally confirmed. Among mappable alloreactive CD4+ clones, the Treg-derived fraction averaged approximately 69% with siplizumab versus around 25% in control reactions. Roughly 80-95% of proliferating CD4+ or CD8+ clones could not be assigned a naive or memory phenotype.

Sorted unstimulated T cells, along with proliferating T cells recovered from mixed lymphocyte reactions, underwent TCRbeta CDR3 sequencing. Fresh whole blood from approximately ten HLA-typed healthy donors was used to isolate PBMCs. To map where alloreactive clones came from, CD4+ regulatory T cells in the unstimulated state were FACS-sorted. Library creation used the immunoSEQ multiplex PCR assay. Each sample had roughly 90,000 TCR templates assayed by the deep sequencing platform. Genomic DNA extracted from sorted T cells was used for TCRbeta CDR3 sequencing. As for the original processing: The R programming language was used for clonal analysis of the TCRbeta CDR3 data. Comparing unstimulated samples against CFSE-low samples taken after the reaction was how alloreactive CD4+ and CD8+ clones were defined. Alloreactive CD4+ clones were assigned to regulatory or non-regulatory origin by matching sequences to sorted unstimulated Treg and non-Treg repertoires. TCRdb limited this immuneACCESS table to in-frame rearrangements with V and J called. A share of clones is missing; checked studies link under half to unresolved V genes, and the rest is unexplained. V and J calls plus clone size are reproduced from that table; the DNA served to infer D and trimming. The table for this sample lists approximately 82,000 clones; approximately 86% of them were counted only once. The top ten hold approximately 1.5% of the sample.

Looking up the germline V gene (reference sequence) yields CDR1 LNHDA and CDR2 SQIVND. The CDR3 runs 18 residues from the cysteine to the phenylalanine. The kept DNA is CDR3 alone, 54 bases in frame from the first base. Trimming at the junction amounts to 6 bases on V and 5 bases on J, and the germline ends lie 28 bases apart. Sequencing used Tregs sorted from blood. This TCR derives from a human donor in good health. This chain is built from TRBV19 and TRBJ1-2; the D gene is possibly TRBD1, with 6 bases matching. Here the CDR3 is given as CASRNTPRTVGREYGYTF. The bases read TGTGCCAGTAGAAACACCCCCCGGACAGTCGGGCGTGAATATGGCTACACCTTC.